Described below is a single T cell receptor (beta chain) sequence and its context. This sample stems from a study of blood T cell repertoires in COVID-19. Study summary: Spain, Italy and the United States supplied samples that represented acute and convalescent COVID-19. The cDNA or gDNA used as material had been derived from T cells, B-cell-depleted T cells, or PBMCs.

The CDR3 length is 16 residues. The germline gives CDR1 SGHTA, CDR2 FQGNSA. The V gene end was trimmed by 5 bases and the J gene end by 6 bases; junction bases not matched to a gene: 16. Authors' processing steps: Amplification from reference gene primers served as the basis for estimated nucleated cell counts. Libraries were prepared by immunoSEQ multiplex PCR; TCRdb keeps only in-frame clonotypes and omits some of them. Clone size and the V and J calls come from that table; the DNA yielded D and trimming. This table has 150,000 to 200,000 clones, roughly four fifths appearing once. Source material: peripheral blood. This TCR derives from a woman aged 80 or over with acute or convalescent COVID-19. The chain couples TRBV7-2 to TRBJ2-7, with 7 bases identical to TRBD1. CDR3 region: CASSISPRQGLAEQYF. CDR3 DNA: TGTGCCAGCAGCATTTCGCCGAGACAGGGCTTAGCCGAGCAGTACTTC.